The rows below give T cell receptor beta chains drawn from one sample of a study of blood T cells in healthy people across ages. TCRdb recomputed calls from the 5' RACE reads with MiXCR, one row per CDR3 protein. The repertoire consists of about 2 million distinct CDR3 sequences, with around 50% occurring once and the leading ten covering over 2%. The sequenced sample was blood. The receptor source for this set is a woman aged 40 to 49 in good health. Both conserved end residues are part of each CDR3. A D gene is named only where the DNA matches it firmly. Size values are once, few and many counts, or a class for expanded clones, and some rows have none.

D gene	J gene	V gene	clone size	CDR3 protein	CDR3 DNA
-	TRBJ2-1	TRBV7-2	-	CASSLVQGRNEQFF	TGTGCCAGCAGCTTAGTCCAGGGGAGGAATGAGCAGTTCTTC
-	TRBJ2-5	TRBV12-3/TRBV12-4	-	CASSEQLETQYF	TGTGCCAGCAGCGAGCAGCTAGAGACCCAGTACTTC
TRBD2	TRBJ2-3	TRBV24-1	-	CATSDPLAGGDTQYF	TGTGCCACCAGTGATCCACTAGCGGGGGGAGATACGCAGTATTTT
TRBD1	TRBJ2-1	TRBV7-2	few	CASSLVRPGQSYNEQFF	TGTGCCAGCAGCTTAGTGAGGCCGGGACAGAGCTACAATGAGCAGTTCTTC
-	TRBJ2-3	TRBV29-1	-	CSVEKAKDTQYF	TGCAGCGTTGAGAAGGCAAAAGATACGCAGTATTTT
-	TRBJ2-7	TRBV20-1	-	CSARAAVGQQAHHEQYF	TGCAGTGCTAGAGCTGCGGTGGGGCAACAGGCACACCACGAGCAGTACTTC
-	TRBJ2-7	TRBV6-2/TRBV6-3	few	CASRLLVTSEQYF	TGTGCCAGCAGGCTCCTAGTGACCTCCGAGCAGTACTTC
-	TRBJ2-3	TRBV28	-	CASNPPSADTQYF	TGTGCCAGCAATCCCCCGTCGGCAGATACGCAGTATTTT
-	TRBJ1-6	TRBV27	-	CASSLVQGVGCNSPLHF	TGTGCCAGCAGTTTAGTCCAGGGTGTCGGGTGTAATTCACCCCTCCACTTT
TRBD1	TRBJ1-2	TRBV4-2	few	CASSQERGTGGSDGYTF	TGTGCCAGCAGCCAAGAAAGAGGGACAGGGGGCTCGGATGGCTACACCTTC
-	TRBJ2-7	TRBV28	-	CASSLGGALAYEQYF	TGTGCCAGCAGTTTGGGGGGGGCCCTAGCCTACGAGCAGTACTTC
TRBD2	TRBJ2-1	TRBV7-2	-	CACSSSGGVYNEQFF	TGTGCCTGCAGCTCCAGCGGGGGAGTATACAATGAGCAGTTCTTC
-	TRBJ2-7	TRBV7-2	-	CASSFSLASYEQYF	TGTGCCAGCAGCTTCTCCCTAGCCTCCTACGAGCAGTACTTC
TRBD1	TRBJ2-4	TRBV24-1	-	CATSSGQSKNIQYF	TGTGCCACCAGTTCGGGACAGTCTAAAAACATTCAGTACTTC
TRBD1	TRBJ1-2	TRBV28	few	CASSDPGQSNYGYTF	TGTGCCAGCAGTGACCCGGGACAGTCTAACTATGGCTACACCTTC
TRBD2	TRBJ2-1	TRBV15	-	CATFSGGVNNEQFF	TGTGCCACTTTTAGCGGGGGGGTTAACAATGAGCAGTTCTTC
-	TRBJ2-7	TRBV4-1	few	CASSQAGPKGPRQYF	TGCGCCAGCAGCCAAGCAGGCCCGAAGGGGCCCAGGCAGTACTTC
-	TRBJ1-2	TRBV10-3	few	CAISETANYGYTF	TGTGCCATCAGTGAGACGGCTAACTATGGCTACACCTTC
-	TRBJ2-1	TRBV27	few	CASSLLGPGLGDEQFF	TGTGCCAGCAGTTTATTAGGGCCAGGGCTCGGGGATGAGCAGTTCTTC
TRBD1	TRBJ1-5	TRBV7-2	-	CASSTSGTERQPQHF	TGTGCCAGCAGCACATCGGGGACAGAAAGACAGCCCCAGCATTTT
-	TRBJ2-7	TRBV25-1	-	CASSGLMGEQYF	TGTGCCAGCAGTGGCCTTATGGGCGAGCAGTACTTC
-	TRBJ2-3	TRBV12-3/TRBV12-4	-	CASISSRYTQYF	TGTGCCAGCATTTCGAGCCGGTATACGCAGTATTTT
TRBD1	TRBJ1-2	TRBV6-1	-	CASTRGGTGDGYTF	TGTGCCAGCACTAGAGGTGGGACAGGGGATGGCTACACCTTC
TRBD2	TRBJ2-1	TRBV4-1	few	CASSPPRLAGYNEQFF	TGCGCCAGCAGCCCCCCTAGGCTAGCGGGGTACAATGAGCAGTTCTTC
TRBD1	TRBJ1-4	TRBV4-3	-	CASSYTEQGLIATNEKLFF	TGCGCCAGCAGCTATACCGAACAGGGGCTCATTGCAACTAATGAAAAACTGTTTTTT
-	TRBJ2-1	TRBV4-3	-	CASSQEIRQRHNEQFF	TGCGCCAGCAGCCAAGAAATCAGGCAGAGACACAATGAGCAGTTCTTC